This T cell receptor beta chain was identified during a study of blood T cell repertoires in COVID-19. Across the whole study: The origin of the acute and convalescent COVID-19 samples was the United States, Italy and Spain. T cells, B-cell-depleted T cells, or PBMCs supplied cDNA or gDNA.

Original processing notes: By means of reference gene primer amplification, nucleated cell counts were estimated. Generated by immunoSEQ multiplex PCR, the TCRdb table keeps only in-frame clones and is missing some. V and J calls and clone size are those listed in that table; D and trimming were worked out from the DNA. The sample records 190,000 or so clones, 94% being singletons. The CDR3 spans 14 residues. Trimming cost V 5 bases and J 6 bases; bases outside gene matches: 7. Per germline, CDR1 SEHNR and CDR2 FQNEAQ (reference sequence). Seattle patients were enrolled during active infection and followed longitudinally.

V gene TRBV7-9 combines with J gene TRBJ2-4, with 7 bases fitting TRBD1. The clonotype was recovered from a man under 40 with COVID-19, enrolled during active disease. Sample: peripheral blood. CDR3 sequence: CASSEDRAPNIQYF. The CDR3 nucleotides are TGTGCCAGCAGCGAAGACAGGGCTCCAAACATTCAGTACTTC. Using reference TRBV7-9 and TRBJ2-4 for the parts outside the CDR3, the full variable domain is DTGVSQNPRHKITKRGQNVTFRCDPISEHNRLYWYRQTLGQGPEFLTYFQNEAQLEKSRLLSDRFSAERPKGSFSTLEIQRTEQGDSAMYLCASSEDRAPNIQYFGAGTRLSVL.